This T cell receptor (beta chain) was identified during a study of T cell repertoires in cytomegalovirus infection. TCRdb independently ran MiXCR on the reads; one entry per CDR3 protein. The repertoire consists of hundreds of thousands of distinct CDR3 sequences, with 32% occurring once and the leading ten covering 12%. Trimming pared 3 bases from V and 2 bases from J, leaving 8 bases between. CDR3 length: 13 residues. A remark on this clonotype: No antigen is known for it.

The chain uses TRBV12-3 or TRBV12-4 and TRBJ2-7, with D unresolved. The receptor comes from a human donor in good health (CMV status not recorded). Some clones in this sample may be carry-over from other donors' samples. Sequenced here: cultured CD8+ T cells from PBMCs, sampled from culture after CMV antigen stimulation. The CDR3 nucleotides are TGTGCCAGCAGTTTCGACGCCCCCTACGAGCAGTACTTC. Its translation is CASSFDAPYEQYF.